The 17 T cell receptor beta chains given below trace back to one sample, sequenced in a study of cytomegalovirus exposure and HLA in healthy donors (dated by TCRdb to about 2017). The library was made by the immunoSEQ multiplex PCR assay. For the multiplex PCR, a mixture combining 60 forward primers for TCR Vbeta segments and 13 reverse primers for TCR Jbeta segments was used. TCRdb's version of the immuneACCESS table is confined to in-frame rearrangements and falls short of the full clone set. An unresolved V gene accounts for under half of the shortfall where checked; the remainder is of unknown origin. The sample table holds around 150,000 clones, of which around four fifths were seen once. Jointly, the top ten make up about 2.5% of the sample. The sequenced material came from PBMCs. The receptors originated from a boy aged 2 to 9 in good health and CMV-seronegative.

This rearrangement joins TRBV28 to TRBJ1-5; D possibly corresponds to TRBD1 (6 bases). The V gene lost 5 bases and the J gene lost 5 bases, with 13 bases spanning the gap. CDR1 and CDR2 from the germline V gene are MDHEN and SYDVKM. The CDR3 runs 14 residues. The CDR3 bases are TGTGCCAGCAGTAAATACAGGGTTGATCAGCCCCAGCATTTT. This sequence encodes CASSKYRVDQPQHF.

The genes are TRBV5-6 and TRBJ1-2; D gene uncertain. Germline CDR1 SGHDT, CDR2 YYEEEE. Trimming stripped 5 bases from V and 4 bases from J, with 15 bases between. The CDR3 covers 14 residues. The CDR3 DNA sequence: TGTGCCAGCAGTTATCCCTCCGGGGTCTATGGCTACACCTTC. Its translation is CASSYPSGVYGYTF.

The CDR3 sequence: CASSPVMNTEAFF. CDR3 DNA: TGTGCCAGCAGTCCAGTGATGAACACTGAAGCTTTCTTT. The gene calls are TRBV2 and TRBJ1-1; D gene ambiguous. Looked up from germline, CDR1 is SNHLY and CDR2 is FYNNEI. This CDR3 is built from 13 residues. V was trimmed by 5 bases and J by 0 bases, leaving 7 bases between them. Filled out from reference TRBV2 and TRBJ1-1, the complete variable domain reads EPEVTQTPSHQVTQMGQEVILRCVPISNHLYFYWYRQILGQKVEFLVSFYNNEISEKSEIFDDQFSVERPDGSNFTLKIRSTKLEDSAMYFCASSPVMNTEAFFGQGTRLTVV.

This clone was counted a few times. The chain couples TRBV7-3 to TRBJ1-1; the D is unclear. The CDR3 length is 13 residues. CDR1 SGHTA and CDR2 FQGTGA come from the germline V gene. V dropped 5 bases and J dropped 6 bases, with 13 bases sitting between them. CDR3 amino acids: CASSRPLAPEAFF. The CDR3 region has the DNA TGTGCCAGCAGCCGTCCATTGGCCCCTGAAGCTTTCTTT. Based on the CDR3 plus reference TRBV7-3 and TRBJ1-1, the full variable domain is GAGVSQTPSNKVTEKGKYVELRCDPISGHTALYWYRQSLGQGPEFLIYFQGTGAADDSGLPNDRFFAVRPEGSVSTLKIQRTERGDSAVYLCASSRPLAPEAFFGQGTRLTVV.

V usage is TRBV29-1 and J usage is TRBJ2-2; 7 nucleotides match TRBD1. The germline gives CDR1 SQVTM, CDR2 ANQGSEA. The J segment lost 4 bases and the V segment lost 6 bases, leaving 17 bases of the junction unmatched. This CDR3 region has 17 residues. The CDR3 region has the DNA TGCAGCGTGGCCTATATTCAGAGGGGGCTGGGCACCGGGGAGCTGTTTTTT. The encoded protein is CSVAYIQRGLGTGELFF.

The rearrangement joins TRBV30 to TRBJ1-2; perhaps TRBD1 as D (6 bases). Between the trimmed V and J ends, which lost 5 bases and 8 bases, there was a span of 15 bases. Germline lookup yields CDR1 GTSNPN and CDR2 SVGIG (reference sequence). This CDR3 region has 12 residues. The CDR3: CAWPGTNGGYTF. In DNA form, the CDR3 reads TGTGCCTGGCCCGGGACAAATGGAGGCTACACCTTC. Based on the CDR3 plus reference TRBV30 and TRBJ1-2, the full variable domain is SQTIHQWPATLVQPVGSPLSLECTVEGTSNPNLYWYRQAAGRGLQLLFYSVGIGQISSEVPQNLSASRPQDRQFILSSKKLLLSDSGFYLCAWPGTNGGYTFGSGTRLTVV.

The V call is TRBV7-9, the J call TRBJ1-3; D gene uncertain. This CDR3 is 14 amino acids long. With 7 bases removed from V and 7 bases from J, the gap between germline ends came to 17 bases. The germline gives CDR1 SEHNR, CDR2 FQNEAQ (reference sequence). The DNA for the CDR3 is TGTGCCAGCACCCCGACAAGTTATCCGAACACCATATATTTT. Translated: CASTPTSYPNTIYF.

The chain links TRBV18 to TRBJ1-2, with TRBD1 identical over 7 bases. CDR1 and CDR2 (germline): KGHSH, LQKENI. V dropped 5 bases and J dropped 3; count of bases not matched to a gene: 9. The CDR3 has 15 amino acids. CDR3 sequence reads: CASSGMGQRDYGYTF. Here the CDR3 DNA reads TGTGCCAGCTCAGGAATGGGACAGAGGGACTATGGCTACACCTTC.

The table lists this clone with a count of one. The gene calls are TRBV2 and TRBJ2-1, with 11 bases lining up with TRBD2. The CDR3 consists of 16 residues. The J segment lost 4 bases and the V segment lost 3 bases, leaving 5 bases of the junction unmatched. Germline assignment: CDR1 SNHLY and CDR2 FYNNEI. The CDR3 DNA reads TGTGCCAGCAGTGAGACTAGCGGGGTTGGGTACAATGAGCAGTTCTTC. Translated: CASSETSGVGYNEQFF.

This clone was seen more than once but under ten times. The rearrangement uses TRBV2 and TRBJ2-5; possible D gene TRBD2, 6 bases. CDR3 length equals 13 residues. V was pared by 11 bases and J by 4 bases, with 17 bases between. CDR1 is SNHLY, CDR2 FYNNEI, per germline. CDR3 residues: CACCVGTGETQYF. CDR3 nucleotide sequence: TGTGCCTGTTGTGTTGGGACTGGAGAGACCCAGTACTTC.

This clone was found once. This sequence joins TRBV11-2 and TRBJ2-2, with 9 bases aligning to TRBD1. Trimming took 7 bases from V and 6 from J; bases not matched to a gene: 15. Germline CDR1 reads SGHAT; CDR2 reads FQNNGV. The CDR3 totals 17 residues. As DNA, the CDR3 is TGTGCCAGCAAACACCTAGGAGGACAGGGGAGTGCCGGGGAGCTGTTTTTT. Protein: CASKHLGGQGSAGELFF.

The V gene is TRBV27, the J gene TRBJ2-3; 10 bases are shared with TRBD1. CDR1 is MNHEY, CDR2 SMNVEV, per germline (reference sequence). This CDR3 has 15 amino acids. V lost 5 bases and J lost 6; bases outside the gene matches: 8. The CDR3: CASSVRDRGSDTQYF. The CDR3 DNA follows: TGTGCCAGCAGTGTCCGGGACAGGGGTTCGGATACGCAGTATTTT.

The J gene is TRBJ2-1, the V gene TRBV7-2, with TRBD2 matching 11 bases. CDR1 and CDR2 (germline): SGHTA, FQGNSA. This CDR3 is built from 19 residues. V shed 3 bases and J 1 base; nucleotides not matched to a gene: 11. The CDR3 DNA sequence: TGTGCCAGCAGCTTTCTTCCTAGCGGGGGGTTAGGTTCCTACAATGAGCAGTTCTTC. Translating it yields CASSFLPSGGLGSYNEQFF. Together with reference TRBV7-2 and TRBJ2-1, the CDR3 gives the full variable domain: GAGVSQSPSNKVTEKGKDVELRCDPISGHTALYWYRQSLGQGLEFLIYFQGNSAPDKSGLPSDRFSAERTGGSVSTLTIQRTQQEDSAVYLCASSFLPSGGLGSYNEQFFGPGTRLTVL.

This chain links TRBV6-4 with TRBJ2-4; 8 bases are a match to TRBD2. The CDR3 is made up of 14 amino acids. Germline V gene lookup returns CDR1 MRHNA and CDR2 SNTAGT. Losses at the gene ends were 6 bases for V and 7 bases for J; bases not matched to a gene: 8. CDR3 residues: CASRAGTRNNIQYF. The CDR3 DNA follows: TGTGCCAGCAGGGCCGGGACTAGAAATAACATTCAGTACTTC.

This clone has a single count. Other DNA sequences of this sample code for an identical CDR3. The chain uses TRBV28 and TRBJ1-1, with D hard to call. Trimming removed 6 bases at V and 5 bases at J, with 7 bases between. The CDR3 contains 11 residues. Germline assignment: CDR1 MDHEN and CDR2 SYDVKM. CDR3 in DNA: TGTGCCAGCAGCCTACCGACTGAAGCTTTCTTT. It yields the protein CASSLPTEAFF.

The chain recombines TRBV10-3 with TRBJ1-2, with a possible D match to TRBD1 (5 bases). The CDR3 covers 14 residues. V dropped 5 bases and J dropped 2 bases, with 12 bases sitting between them. Germline values: CDR1 ENHRY, CDR2 SYGVKD. CDR3 DNA sequence: TGTGCCATCAGTTCGACAGCTGGGAACTATGGCTACACCTTC. Translating it yields CAISSTAGNYGYTF.

The chain uses TRBV9 and TRBJ2-3; 8 nucleotides match TRBD2. Germline V lookup: CDR1 SGDLS, CDR2 YYNGEE. The CDR3 is made up of 16 amino acids. Trimming cost V 0 bases and J 2 bases; bases outside gene matches: 5. This chain's CDR3 is CASSVVGSGDTDTQYF. For the CDR3, the DNA is TGTGCCAGCAGCGTAGTAGGTAGCGGGGACACAGATACGCAGTATTTT.